This T cell receptor beta chain was sequenced for a study of T cells in tuberculosis listed by TCRdb under 2018. Regarding the research as a whole: The study combined CD1B tetramers and high-throughput TCR immunosequencing to characterize T cells specific for the mycobacterial lipid antigen glucose monomycolate (GMM). IGRA-negative adolescents, IGRA-positive adolescents with latent tuberculosis and adults with active tuberculosis, some 11 per group, were compared in a South African clinical cohort. Findings and caveats that apply to the study as a whole: Clinical samples were selected based on the availability of cryopreserved specimens, with adults included as active tuberculosis cases and adolescents included as controls. Compared with IGRA-negative controls, TCR-alpha repertoires from active tuberculosis had smaller mean NN-distances to GMM-specific TCRs, which suggests that these TCRs underwent clonal expansion. Shorter CDR3-alpha lengths in active tuberculosis patients partly drove the smaller NN-distances, and the TCR-beta difference was not statistically significant. An accuracy of about 90% (AUROC about 0.9) was reached by a classifier using the diverse GMM-specific repertoire, compared with around 70% accuracy when GEM motif frequencies were used.

The immunoSEQ multiplex PCR assay was used to generate TCR libraries, with TCR-beta and/or TCR-alpha/delta assays applied to each sample. Amplified TCR libraries were sequenced on the Illumina high-throughput platform. The original pipeline was this. Clustering and dimensionality reduction relied on pairwise TCRdist distances among GMM-specific receptors from T cells that were either sorted ex vivo or expanded in vitro. Each clinical repertoire was scored by mean NN-distance, the average TCRdist to the nearest 10% of tetramer-positive reference sequences. To compute GEM TCR motif frequency, the fraction of unique TCRs matching known GEM sequences by V/J usage and CDR3 length was calculated. Active tuberculosis was classified by linear discriminant analysis with leave-one-out cross-validation, implemented in scikit-learn. Not all clones reach the TCRdb copy of this immuneACCESS table, which keeps in-frame sequences only. Checked studies attribute under half of the gap to unresolved V genes and leave the rest unexplained. The V and J calls and clone size come from that table; D and trimming were worked out from the DNA. This sample holds over 40,000 clones; nearly 95% were observed only once. The ten biggest clones cover 7% to 9% of the sample.

Inclusive of the bounding cysteine and phenylalanine, the CDR3 is 16 residues long. CDR3 DNA is the only sequence kept; it has 48 bases, read in frame from the first base. A note on this clone: Its antigen is unknown. Base quality data are lacking; no much larger clone is found one base away.

At study entry, a tuberculin skin test and the QuantiFERON-TB GOLD In-Tube IGRA were used to screen adolescents for latent tuberculosis infection. Unsorted cryopreserved PBMC were immunosequenced, covering on average approximately 90,000 T cells per clinical donor. Eleven high schools in the Worcester region of the Western Cape, South Africa, served as enrollment sites for adolescents aged 12 to 18 years. Ten adolescents infected with M. tuberculosis and about ten uninfected adolescents were chosen and matched for age and sex. For the adolescents, PBMC were isolated by density centrifugation from freshly drawn heparinized blood and then cryopreserved.

The sequence links TRBV21-1 to TRBJ1-1; the table's D call of TRBD1 was not tested on the DNA. TRBV21-1 is a recognized pseudogene. This receptor was identified in a donor between 10 and 29 years old with latent tuberculosis or without tuberculosis infection. The sequenced sample was PBMCs. The bases are TGTGCCAGCAGCAAAGAGAGTAGGACAGGGCCCTCTGAAGCTTTCTTT. Its translation reads: CASSKESRTGPSEAFF.